A single sample gave rise to the 10 T cell receptor beta chains below, sequenced in a study of blood T cells in healthy people across ages. Primers used in a second PCR of about 6 to 11 cycles were a sample-barcoded 5' primer and a J-beta primer mix. MiXCR was run by TCRdb on the 5' RACE reads, yielding one entry per CDR3 protein. The table has about a million distinct CDR3 sequences, 35% to 40% seen once. The sample was blood. These receptors all stem from a man between 18 and 35 years old in good health.

This chain uses TRBV7-2 with TRBJ2-4; 15 nucleotides agree with TRBD2. Germline V CDR1 and CDR2: SGHTA, FQGNSA. V lost 5 bases and J lost 5; bases outside the gene matches: 4. This CDR3 contains 16 residues. CDR3 coding DNA: TGTGCCAGCAGCCGGACTAGCGGGGGGGCCGAAAACATTCAGTACTTC. Protein: CASSRTSGGAENIQYF. Complete variable domain (other parts from reference TRBV7-2 and TRBJ2-4): GAGVSQSPSNKVTEKGKDVELRCDPISGHTALYWYRQSLGQGLEFLIYFQGNSAPDKSGLPSDRFSAERTGGSVSTLTIQRTQQEDSAVYLCASSRTSGGAENIQYFGAGTRLSVL.

The V call is TRBV6-2 or TRBV6-3, the J call TRBJ2-1, with TRBD1 identical over 11 bases. The CDR3 is made up of 15 amino acids. Germline V gene sequence: CDR1 MNHEY, CDR2 SVGEGT. V gave up 10 bases and J gave up 6 bases; unmatched junction bases: 11. The CDR3 sequence is CATTQSGQGGNEQFF. The CDR3 coding sequence is TGTGCCACCACCCAGTCGGGACAGGGGGGCAATGAGCAGTTCTTC.

A few counts support this clonotype. The J gene is TRBJ2-7, the V gene TRBV7-9; tentatively, D is TRBD2 (5 bases). CDR1 and CDR2 (germline): SEHNR, FQNEAQ (reference sequence). This CDR3 contains 15 residues. Trimming left V 0 bases short and J 0 bases short, with 9 bases between. The CDR3 protein is CASSLASGNSYEQYF. The DNA for the CDR3 is TGTGCCAGCAGCTTAGCTTCGGGGAACTCCTACGAGCAGTACTTC.

The chain is built from TRBV4-2 and TRBJ1-1; D gene uncertain. Trimming stripped 3 bases from V and 2 bases from J, with 13 bases between. Germline V lookup: CDR1 LGHNA, CDR2 YNFKEQ. There are 15 residues in the CDR3. The CDR3 sequence: CASSQRLTGNTEAFF. In DNA, the CDR3 is TGTGCCAGCAGCCAGCGACTTACGGGAAACACTGAAGCTTTCTTT.

This clonotype was counted a few times. The V call is TRBV5-1, the J call TRBJ1-2, with D tentatively TRBD1 (5 bases). The V gene's germline CDR1 is SGHRS and CDR2 YFSETQ. The CDR3 is 14 amino acids. Trimming shortened V by 3 bases and J by 3 bases, and 12 bases separated the two germline ends. For the CDR3, the DNA is TGCGCCAGCAGCTCCAATGTAGGGGACTATGGCTACACCTTC. Residues: CASSSNVGDYGYTF.

Details on this clonotype: An end of the junction differs from the germline gene, which may be a read error. The chain carries TRBV29-1 and TRBJ1-1, with D possibly TRBD1 on 6 matching bases. The CDR3 has 14 amino acids. The germline V gene has CDR1 SQVTM and CDR2 ANQGSEA. The CDR3 is CSVEYRAMNTGAFF. Written as DNA, the CDR3 is TGCAGCGTTGAGTACAGGGCTATGAACACTGGAGCTTTCTTT.

This clonotype was seen more than once but under ten times. The CDR3 sequence is CASSSGQADYGYTF. CDR3 coding DNA: TGTGCCAGCAGTTCTGGACAGGCGGACTATGGCTACACCTTC. The gene calls are TRBV12-3 or TRBV12-4 and TRBJ1-2; 7 bases line up with TRBD1. After removal of 4 bases from V and 3 bases from J, the junction contained 5 bases not matched to a gene. The CDR3 length is 14 residues.

A few counts support this clonotype. The rearrangement uses TRBV3-1 and TRBJ1-1, with D unclear. The ends were cut back, 0 bases at V and 1 base at J, with 12 bases in the middle. Per germline, CDR1 LGHDT and CDR2 YNNKEL (reference sequence). The length of the CDR3 is 16 residues. The CDR3 sequence: CASSQESARENTEAFF. The CDR3 nucleotides read TGTGCCAGCAGCCAAGAGTCGGCCAGAGAGAACACTGAAGCTTTCTTT.

The CDR3 DNA reads as TGTGCCACCAGCTTTGGCCTAGCGGGGGAATACAATGAGCAGTTCTTC. It yields the protein CATSFGLAGEYNEQFF. The chain links TRBV15 to TRBJ2-1; 10 nucleotides agree with TRBD2. CDR1 and CDR2 from the germline V gene are LNHNV and YYDKDF (reference sequence). With 5 bases clipped from V and 4 bases from J, the junction kept 8 bases outside the gene matches. The CDR3 is made up of 16 amino acids.

The CDR3 is CSARTFRATRTDTQYF. The CDR3 coding sequence is TGCAGTGCTAGGACTTTTAGGGCTACCCGCACAGATACGCAGTATTTT. The rearrangement joins TRBV20-1 to TRBJ2-3, with D uncertain. Per the germline V gene, CDR1 is DFQATT and CDR2 is SNEGSKA (reference sequence). The CDR3 covers 16 residues. V lost 3 bases and J lost 1, with 17 bases in between.